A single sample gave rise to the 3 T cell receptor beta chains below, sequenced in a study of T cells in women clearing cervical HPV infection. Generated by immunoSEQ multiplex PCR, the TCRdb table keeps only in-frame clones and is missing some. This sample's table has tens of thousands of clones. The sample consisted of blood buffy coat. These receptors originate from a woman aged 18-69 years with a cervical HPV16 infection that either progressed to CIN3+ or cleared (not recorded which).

The CDR3 DNA, read in part, is TGTGCCACCAGTGACACACCCGGACAGGGAACAGATACG. Encoded protein: CATSDTPGQGTDT. The whole CDR3 region reads CATSDTPGQGTDTQYF. This chain joins TRBV24-1 and TRBJ2-3; 8 bases fit TRBD1. The read ends 3 residues shy of where the CDR3 ends; the end is completed using the germline J gene. The CDR3 contains 16 residues. V was clipped by 4 bases and J by 3 bases; unmatched bases: 8. The germline gives CDR1 KGHDR, CDR2 SFDVKD.

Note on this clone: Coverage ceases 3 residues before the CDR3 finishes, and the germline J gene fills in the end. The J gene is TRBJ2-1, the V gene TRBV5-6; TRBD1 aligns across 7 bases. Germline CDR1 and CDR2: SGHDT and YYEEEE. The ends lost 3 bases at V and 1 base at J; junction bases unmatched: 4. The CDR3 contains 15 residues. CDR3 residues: CASSSTGISYNEQFF. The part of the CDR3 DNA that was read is TGTGCCAGCAGCTCGACAGGGATTTCCTACAATGAG.

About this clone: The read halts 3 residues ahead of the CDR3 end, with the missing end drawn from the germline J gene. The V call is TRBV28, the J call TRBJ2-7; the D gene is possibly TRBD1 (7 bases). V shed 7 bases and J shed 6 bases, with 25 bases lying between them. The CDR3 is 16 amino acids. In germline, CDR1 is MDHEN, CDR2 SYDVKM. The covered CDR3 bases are TGTGCCAGCACCGCCCCGATCGGAGGGGGCCGTCGCGAG. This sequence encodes CASTAPIGGGRRE. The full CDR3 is CASTAPIGGGRREQYF.